The 14 T cell receptor beta chains presented below share a single source sample, sequenced in a study of blood T cell repertoires in COVID-19. Profiled with immunoSEQ multiplex PCR; TCRdb holds only in-frame clones, not every one. The sample contains 350,000 or so clones, 88% of which appear only once. The specimen sequenced was PBMCs or T cells enriched from blood (not recorded which). The source is a woman under 40 who had been exposed to COVID-19.

This sequence joins TRBV27 and TRBJ1-5; TRBD1 might be the D (6 bases). Trimming removed 6 bases from V and 7 bases from J, with 13 bases in between. Per the germline V gene, CDR1 is MNHEY and CDR2 is SMNVEV (reference sequence). CDR3 length equals 13 residues. The CDR3 bases are TGTGCCAGCAGGGGGCAGGGGCACCAGCCCCAGCATTTT. Its translation: CASRGQGHQPQHF.

The chain has TRBV2 and TRBJ1-3; the D gene is possibly TRBD1 (6 bases). With 5 bases removed from V and 4 bases from J, the gap between germline ends came to 21 bases. Per germline, CDR1 SNHLY and CDR2 FYNNEI. The CDR3 loop spans 17 amino acids. CDR3 residues: CASSRGNGQRIGNTIYF. The DNA for the CDR3 is TGTGCCAGCAGTAGAGGTAACGGACAGCGTATAGGAAACACCATATATTTT. Together with reference TRBV2 and TRBJ1-3, the CDR3 gives the full variable domain: EPEVTQTPSHQVTQMGQEVILRCVPISNHLYFYWYRQILGQKVEFLVSFYNNEISEKSEIFDDQFSVERPDGSNFTLKIRSTKLEDSAMYFCASSRGNGQRIGNTIYFGEGSWLTVV.

This clone showed up just once. The chain joins TRBV7-3 to TRBJ2-1; 7 positions match TRBD1. CDR3 length: 16 amino acids. The germline V gene encodes CDR1 SGHTA and CDR2 FQGTGA. V was clipped by 5 bases and J by 2 bases; unmatched bases: 9. In nucleotides, the CDR3 is TGTGCCAGCAGCCCACAAGACAGGGTCCCCTACAATGAGCAGTTCTTC. Its translation: CASSPQDRVPYNEQFF. Using reference TRBV7-3 and TRBJ2-1 for the parts outside the CDR3, the full variable domain is GAGVSQTPSNKVTEKGKYVELRCDPISGHTALYWYRQSLGQGPEFLIYFQGTGAADDSGLPNDRFFAVRPEGSVSTLKIQRTERGDSAVYLCASSPQDRVPYNEQFFGPGTRLTVL.

The gene calls are TRBV3-1 (or the pseudogene TRBV3-2) and TRBJ2-7; 7 bases are a match to TRBD2. CDR1 LGHDT and CDR2 YNNKEL come from the germline V gene (reference sequence). The trim removed 5 bases at V and 6 bases at J, leaving 10 bases unmatched. This CDR3 contains 14 residues. In DNA, the CDR3 is TGTGCCAGCAGCGGCGTGGGAGGGGAGGTCGAGCAGTACTTC. This codes for CASSGVGGEVEQYF.

The chain couples TRBV11-2 to TRBJ2-1, with 11 bases matching TRBD2. Germline values: CDR1 SGHAT, CDR2 FQNNGV. The CDR3 is 19 residues long. The V segment lost 3 bases and the J segment 0 bases; nucleotides outside the gene matches: 10. The CDR3 loop reads CASSFRASGRNSSYNEQFF. The CDR3 DNA reads TGTGCCAGCAGCTTTCGGGCTAGCGGGAGGAACAGCTCCTACAATGAGCAGTTCTTC.

The gene calls are TRBV5-1 and TRBJ2-4, with TRBD2 as a possible D gene (5 bases). The CDR3 runs 16 residues. The germline CDR1 and CDR2 sequences are SGHRS and YFSETQ. Trimming pared 4 bases from V and 0 bases from J, leaving 14 bases between. As DNA, the CDR3 is TGCGCCAGCAGCGTCGGAGCCGGGGAAGCCAAAAACATTCAGTACTTC. This gives the protein CASSVGAGEAKNIQYF.

The rearrangement links TRBV6-5 to TRBJ1-5, with D possibly being TRBD1 (6 bases). V lost 2 bases and J lost 4, with 12 bases in between. The CDR3 extends over 15 amino acids. Germline CDR1 is MNHEY and CDR2 is SVGAGI. The CDR3 DNA follows: TGTGCCAGCAGTTACAAGGGAACAGGGAATCAGCCCCAGCATTTT. Translated, it gives CASSYKGTGNQPQHF.

This chain links TRBV4-1 with TRBJ1-5, with TRBD1 as a possible D gene (6 bases). Germline loops: CDR1 MGHRA, CDR2 YSYEKL. The CDR3 covers 16 residues. Trimming shortened V by 2 bases and J by 5 bases, and 16 bases separated the two germline ends. CDR3 in amino acids: CASSQQDRNLHQPQHF. CDR3 in DNA: TGCGCCAGCAGCCAACAAGACAGGAATTTACATCAGCCCCAGCATTTT.

About this clone: The same CDR3 can be traced to other DNA sequences in this sample. The chain employs TRBV28 and TRBJ2-7; perhaps TRBD2 as D (5 bases). Trimming took off 8 bases at V and 4 bases at J, with 12 bases between the two ends. Germline V gene data show CDR1 as MDHEN and CDR2 as SYDVKM. This CDR3 comprises 12 residues. DNA for the CDR3: TGTGCCAGCCGAAGCTCGGGGTACGAGCAGTACTTC. Amino acids: CASRSSGYEQYF.

The CDR3 reads CASSAGQSTYEQYF. The CDR3 DNA sequence: TGTGCCAGCAGCGCGGGACAGTCCACCTACGAGCAGTACTTC. The J gene is TRBJ2-7, the V gene TRBV9, with 7 bases identical to TRBD1. Germline V lookup: CDR1 SGDLS, CDR2 YYNGEE. The J segment lost 2 bases and the V segment lost 3 bases, leaving 5 bases of the junction unmatched. The CDR3 spans 14 residues.

CDR3 region: CASSLIWGSGSSGDTQYF. In nucleotides, the CDR3 is TGTGCCAGCAGTTTAATTTGGGGTAGCGGGAGTTCGGGAGATACGCAGTATTTT. The chain is built from TRBV28 and TRBJ2-3, with 9 bases aligning to TRBD2. Germline-derived CDR1 and CDR2 are MDHEN and SYDVKM. V was pared by 2 bases and J by 5 bases, with 14 bases of the junction left unmatched. The CDR3 sequence is 18 residues long.

The rearrangement joins TRBV28 to TRBJ1-2, with TRBD1 identical over 12 bases. V lost 5 bases to trimming and J lost 1 base; unmatched junction nucleotides: 11. This CDR3 has 18 amino acids. CDR1 and CDR2 from the germline V gene are MDHEN and SYDVKM. This CDR3 is CASSTSGTGGKSNYGYTF. The CDR3 DNA follows: TGTGCCAGCAGTACCTCAGGGACAGGGGGCAAGAGTAACTATGGCTACACCTTC.

The chain links TRBV5-6 to TRBJ1-3; a weak D match, TRBD1 (5 bases). Germline V gene data show CDR1 as SGHDT and CDR2 as YYEEEE. This CDR3 has 13 amino acids. V dropped 7 bases and J dropped 4 bases, with 12 bases sitting between them. CDR3 sequence reads: CASGHRRGNTIYF. The CDR3 DNA follows: TGTGCCAGCGGACACCGGAGAGGAAACACCATATATTTT.

This clone turned up a few times. The chain links TRBV27 to TRBJ2-7; unclear D gene. Deletions cut 7 bases from V and 2 bases from J, with 15 bases between. Germline V gene sequence: CDR1 MNHEY, CDR2 SMNVEV (reference sequence). The CDR3 is 14 residues long. The CDR3 DNA reads TGTGCCAGCAACTTTACCGGCAGGACCTACGAGCAGTACTTC. Its protein product is CASNFTGRTYEQYF.